The clone carrying this T cell receptor (beta chain) was counted a few times. No antigen is known for it. The CDR3 has 16 amino acids. Germline V lookup: CDR1 SEHNR, CDR2 FQNEAQ (reference sequence). The V and J ends lost 6 bases and 6 bases respectively, with 18 bases between them. This entry comes from a study of T cells after yellow fever vaccination. As for the study in general: In the case of low-cell-number fractions, SMART-Seq v4 Ultra Low Input was used for preparation. Study results and caveats: There was a possibility that FACS-sorted repertoires contained abundant clonotypes contaminating from the bulk population. Relatively few clonotypes were ones that appeared in both CD4 and CD8 compartments.

One entry per CDR3 protein, called by TCRdb with MiXCR from the 5' RACE reads. The sample includes more than 300,000 distinct CDR3 sequences, about 11% of them seen just once. The receptor was derived from a man aged 18 to 29 who received the YFV17D yellow fever vaccine. Sequenced material: CD4+ T cells sorted from PBMCs, taken 45 days after the yellow fever booster vaccination. This chain links TRBV7-9 with TRBJ1-6; weak D call: TRBD1 (5 bases). CDR3 in amino acids: CASSPNSGTANSPLHF. Written as DNA, the CDR3 is TGTGCCAGCAGTCCAAATTCCGGGACCGCTAATTCACCCCTCCACTTT.